The rows below give T cell receptor beta chains drawn from one sample of a study of shared clonotypes between healthy human individuals. Repertoires were generated with immunoSEQ multiplex PCR, while TCRdb's copy carries only in-frame clones and drops some. The sample holds about 480,000 clones, over 60% seen once. What was sequenced was PBMCs. The source of these receptors is a woman between 40 and 55 years old in good health. Some clones in this sample may be carry-over from other donors' samples. Each CDR3 is given with its conserved first and last residue. The D gene is left open where the match is weak. Clone size is shown for a subset of rows, as once, few, many or a class of expanded clone.

>14|TRBJ1-2|-|TRBD1|TRBV7-2
TGTGCCAGCAGCTCCAGGACAGGGAACTATGGCTACACCTTC
CASSSRTGNYGYTF
>15|TRBJ2-1|-|-|TRBV4-2
TGTGCCAGCAGCCAGGCCTTCGCCTCCTACAATGAGCAGTTCTTC
CASSQAFASYNEQFF
>15|TRBJ2-5|-|TRBD2|TRBV19
TGTGCCAGTACCACTAGCGGGAGTGAGAGGGAGACCCAGTACTTC
CASTTSGSERETQYF
>14|TRBJ2-1|-|TRBD1|TRBV28
TGTGCCAGCAGTTTGGGGACAGACTACAATGAGCAGTTCTTC
CASSLGTDYNEQFF
>17|TRBJ2-1|-|TRBD2|TRBV9
TGTGCCAGCAGCGCCACCCGGGGGGAGGGGTCCTACAATGAGCAGTTCTTC
CASSATRGEGSYNEQFF
>16|TRBJ2-1|-|TRBD2|TRBV14
TGTGCCAGCAGCCAAGTGGCTAGCGGGAGGTCTAATGAGCAGTTCTTC
CASSQVASGRSNEQFF
>12|TRBJ2-5|-|-|TRBV6-1
TGTGCCAGCAGTGGAGGGGGACAGACCCAGTACTTC
CASSGGGQTQYF
>15|TRBJ2-5|-|-|TRBV28
TGTGCCAGCAGCCGGACCGGGACTTCCTGGGAGACCCAGTACTTC
CASSRTGTSWETQYF
>15|TRBJ2-2|-|TRBD1|TRBV30
TGTGCCTGGAACAGGGGGCAGGCAGGCACCGGGGAGCTGTTTTTT
CAWNRGQAGTGELFF
>14|TRBJ1-4|-|-|TRBV7-9
TGTGCCAGCAGCTTAATGGGGGAGGGGGAAAAACTGTTTTTT
CASSLMGEGEKLFF
>14|TRBJ2-7|-|-|TRBV6-5
TGTGCCAGCAGTTACTCAGGGATAGACTACGAGCAGTACTTC
CASSYSGIDYEQYF
>16|TRBJ2-7|-|-|TRBV28
TGTGCCAGCACCCTTACTTGGACAGTGGCAGGAGACGAGCAGTACTTC
CASTLTWTVAGDEQYF
>14|TRBJ2-5|-|TRBD1|TRBV7-2
TGTGCCAGCAGCCCCGGGACAGCTGAGGGGACCCAGTACTTC
CASSPGTAEGTQYF
>13|TRBJ2-1|few|-|TRBV18
TGTGCCAGCTCACCACCTGGCGGGCCTGAGCAGTTCTTC
CASSPPGGPEQFF
>14|TRBJ1-1|-|-|TRBV7-2
TGTGCCAGCAGCTTAGGAGGCAGCCTCACTGAAGCTTTCTTT
CASSLGGSLTEAFF
>13|TRBJ2-1|-|-|TRBV5-4
TGTGCCAGCAGCCTTACTGGGGAAAGCCTGCAGTTCTTC
CASSLTGESLQFF